This T cell receptor (beta chain) was captured by sequencing in a study of T cell clonotyping in hematopoietic cell transplantation. Study-level findings and limits: Few recipient clonotypes overlapped donors; over 97% were de novo at given depth.

In the case of this clone: Its antigen is still unknown.

Per germline, CDR1 MDHEN and CDR2 SYDVKM. CDR3 length: 22 amino acids. V was cut by 1 base and J by 7 bases, with 32 bases left in between. Generated by immunoSEQ multiplex PCR, the TCRdb table keeps only in-frame clones and is missing some. Of about 70,000 clones in the sample, around 94% were seen once. The sample comprised peripheral blood mononuclear cells. The sequence was collected from a man aged 45-65 years in good health. Some clones in this sample may be carry-over from other donors' samples. This chain joins TRBV28 and TRBJ2-6; D not resolved. For the CDR3, the DNA is TGTGCCAGCAGTTTATCTTTTTCCCGAGACGGATCAAGGGCTAAGCAAGCCAACGTCCTGACTTTC. Encoded protein: CASSLSFSRDGSRAKQANVLTF. The full variable domain, completed using reference TRBV28 and TRBJ2-6, is DVKVTQSSRYLVKRTGEKVFLECVQDMDHENMFWYRQDPGLGLRLIYFSYDVKMKEKGDIPEGYSVSREKKERFSLILESASTNQTSMYLCASSLSFSRDGSRAKQANVLTFGAGSRLTVL.